A single sample is the source of the 21 T cell receptor beta chains below, sequenced in a study of CD8+ T cells in alopecia areata. Alopecia areata patients provided lesional scalp punch biopsies and peripheral blood, both collected for the study. RNA, once extracted, was reverse transcribed into cDNA for use as the sequencing template. Data came from immunoSEQ multiplex PCR; TCRdb stores just in-frame clones and leaves some out. This table has 9,900 or so clones, roughly 56% appearing once. The source material was skin, sampled at week 0. These receptors all stem from a human donor with alopecia areata.

In this sample, this clone turned up a few times. The chain employs TRBV27 and TRBJ2-6; D possibly corresponds to TRBD1 (5 bases). Germline V gene lookup returns CDR1 MNHEY and CDR2 SMNVEV (reference sequence). V lost 5 bases to trimming and J lost 0 bases, with 14 bases between them. The CDR3 is 17 residues long. In nucleotides, the CDR3 is TGTGCCAGCAGTCAAACCCCGACAGCCTCTGGGGCCAACGTCCTGACTTTC. Translating gives CASSQTPTASGANVLTF.

The V gene is TRBV18, the J gene TRBJ1-1, with 7 bases identical to TRBD1. The CDR3 has 19 amino acids. CDR1 is KGHSH and CDR2 is LQKENI in the germline V gene. V dropped 1 base and J dropped 2; count of bases not matched to a gene: 16. In DNA form, the CDR3 reads TGTGCCAGCTCACCACGAGCCGGGACAGCGTCAGAACTTAACACTGAAGCTTTCTTT. This codes for CASSPRAGTASELNTEAFF.

The V and J genes are TRBV29-1 and TRBJ2-7; D remains ambiguous. Germline V gives CDR1 SQVTM, CDR2 ANQGSEA. V was trimmed by 6 bases and J by 0 bases, leaving 9 bases between them. This CDR3 has 12 residues. The CDR3 DNA reads as TGCAGCGTGTCAGGCCCCTCCTACGAGCAGTACTTC. This codes for CSVSGPSYEQYF.

The J gene is TRBJ1-1, the V gene TRBV13, with D uncertain. The CDR3 loop spans 13 amino acids. Germline V gives CDR1 PRHDT, CDR2 FYEKMQ (reference sequence). V lost 5 bases, J lost 7 bases, and 14 bases lay in between. CDR3 bases: TGTGCCAGCAGCGTAAAAAGTAACCGTGAAGCTTTCTTT. Protein sequence: CASSVKSNREAFF.

This sequence joins TRBV4-1 and TRBJ2-1, with a weak D call TRBD2 (6 bases). The CDR3 consists of 14 residues. V lost 2 bases, J lost 8 bases, and 13 bases lay in between. Looked up from germline, CDR1 is MGHRA and CDR2 is YSYEKL. The DNA of the CDR3 is TGCGCCAGCAGCCAACGAACACGGAGGGATGAGCAGTTCTTC. Its translation: CASSQRTRRDEQFF.

The CDR3 bases are TGTGCCAGTAAGGGGGACAGGGGGGCCTACGAGCAGTACTTC. Protein sequence: CASKGDRGAYEQYF. The rearrangement uses TRBV19 and TRBJ2-7, with TRBD1 matching over 11 bases. Germline CDR1 and CDR2: LNHDA and SQIVND (reference sequence). The CDR3 has 14 amino acids. V shed 7 bases and J 2 bases; nucleotides not matched to a gene: 4. Looking up the rest from reference TRBV19 and TRBJ2-7 gives the full variable domain: DGGITQSPKYLFRKEGQNVTLSCEQNLNHDAMYWYRQDPGQGLRLIYYSQIVNDFQKGDIAEGYSVSREKKESFPLTVTSAQKNPTAFYLCASKGDRGAYEQYFGPGTRLTVT.

This clone is classed as medium-sized. This chain connects TRBV6-6 to TRBJ2-5, with D perhaps matching TRBD1 or TRBD2 (6 bases each). Trimming cost V 6 bases and J 10 bases, with 21 bases left between them. Germline V gene data show CDR1 as MNHNY and CDR2 as SVGAGI (reference sequence). This CDR3 comprises 14 residues. As DNA, the CDR3 is TGTGCCAGCAGCGAATACCGAGGGGGGCAGGGCCAGTACTTC. Amino acids: CASSEYRGGQGQYF.

By share, this clone counts as large. V usage is TRBV14 and J usage is TRBJ2-2, with a tentative D call TRBD1 (6 bases). This CDR3 has 14 amino acids. The V end lost 4 bases, the J end lost 4 bases, and 10 bases lay between the germline ends. Germline V CDR1 and CDR2: SGHDN, FVKESK. CDR3 nucleotide sequence: TGTGCCAGCAGCCCCACAGGGTTCACCGGGGAGCTGTTTTTT. Translated: CASSPTGFTGELFF.

The chain couples TRBV4-2 to TRBJ2-7; TRBD1 matches 10 bases. This CDR3 region has 15 residues. Trimming took 5 bases from V and 7 from J; bases not matched to a gene: 11. Germline V gives CDR1 LGHNA, CDR2 YNFKEQ. CDR3 amino acids: CASSLAGQGRYEQYF. In DNA, the CDR3 is TGTGCCAGCAGCTTAGCGGGACAGGGGCGGTATGAGCAGTACTTC.

The rearrangement links TRBV9 to TRBJ2-4; D ambiguous. The V end lost 8 bases, the J end lost 2 bases, and 8 bases lay between the germline ends. Germline CDR1 SGDLS, CDR2 YYNGEE. The CDR3 runs 12 residues. Here the CDR3 reads CASGDPKNIQYF. Here the CDR3 DNA reads TGTGCCAGTGGGGATCCCAAAAACATTCAGTACTTC.

This clone occurred a few times. The chain carries TRBV10-2 and TRBJ2-1; no clear D gene. V was shortened by 4 bases and J by 5 bases, with 3 bases between the two germline ends. The CDR3 sequence is 11 residues long. CDR1 and CDR2 (germline): WSHSY, SAAADI. CDR3 bases: TGCGCCAGCAGTGGAGACAATGAGCAGTTCTTC. This codes for CASSGDNEQFF.

The chain couples TRBV6-9 to TRBJ1-2; a weak D match, TRBD1 (5 bases). Trimming cost V 5 bases and J 7 bases, with 14 bases left between them. The germline V gene has CDR1 MNHGY and CDR2 SVAAGI. This CDR3 has 13 amino acids. CDR3 DNA: TGTGCCAGCAGTGAAGGGTGGGGCTCTGGCTACACCTTC. Translation: CASSEGWGSGYTF.

This clone came up a few times. This rearrangement joins TRBV29-1 to TRBJ1-3; D remains unclear. V lost 4 bases and J 4 bases, leaving 11 bases between the germline ends. Germline lookup yields CDR1 SQVTM and CDR2 ANQGSEA. This CDR3 has 13 amino acids. The CDR3 DNA follows: TGCAGCGTTGTCTACAGTGCCGGAAACACCATATATTTT. The encoded protein is CSVVYSAGNTIYF.

V is TRBV2 and J is TRBJ1-4, with a possible D match to TRBD1 (6 bases). V was shortened by 6 bases and J by 8 bases, with 10 bases between the two germline ends. The CDR3 is made up of 12 amino acids. Germline V gene sequence: CDR1 SNHLY, CDR2 FYNNEI. The CDR3 sequence is CASRVQGEKLFF. CDR3 in DNA: TGTGCCAGCAGGGTGCAGGGGGAAAAACTGTTTTTT.

This sequence joins TRBV6-6 and TRBJ2-3; 10 bases map to TRBD2. With 6 bases clipped from V and 3 bases from J, the junction kept 9 bases outside the gene matches. This CDR3 spans 16 amino acids. The germline V gene encodes CDR1 MNHNY and CDR2 SVGAGI (reference sequence). The CDR3 DNA reads as TGTGCCAGCAGAAGGACCCCAGCGGGAGGGACAGATACGCAGTATTTT. As protein: CASRRTPAGGTDTQYF.

By frequency in the sample, this clone is large. The gene calls are TRBV10-3 and TRBJ2-1; TRBD1 or TRBD2 may be the D gene (6 bases each). Trimming removed 8 bases at V and 8 bases at J, with 16 bases between. This CDR3 is 13 amino acids long. In germline, CDR1 is ENHRY, CDR2 SYGVKD. CDR3 sequence: CAIQGAGGDEQFF. The DNA of the CDR3 is TGTGCCATCCAAGGGGCCGGGGGCGATGAGCAGTTCTTC.

This chain links TRBV10-3 with TRBJ1-2; tentatively, D is TRBD1 (6 bases). Trimming pared 8 bases from V and 6 bases from J, leaving 22 bases between. This CDR3 spans 15 amino acids. Germline-derived CDR1 and CDR2 are ENHRY and SYGVKD. CDR3 sequence reads: CAISPTIGGWNGYTF. The CDR3 region has the DNA TGTGCCATCTCCCCAACCATTGGGGGCTGGAATGGCTACACCTTC.

The chain links TRBV6-1 to TRBJ2-7; TRBD2 agrees at 10 bases. CDR1 MNHNS and CDR2 SASEGT come from the germline V gene. V was pared by 8 bases and J by 3 bases, with 1 base of the junction left unmatched. The CDR3 spans 12 residues. CDR3 DNA: TGTGCCAGCCTAGCGGGGGTCTACGAGCAGTACTTC. Residues: CASLAGVYEQYF.

The chain links TRBV6-5 to TRBJ2-7; 8 bases agree with TRBD2. Germline CDR1 and CDR2: MNHEY and SVGAGI. The CDR3 is 16 amino acids. Trimming cost V 2 bases and J 6 bases; bases outside gene matches: 12. The CDR3 DNA is TGTGCCAGCAGTTACGGTGTCGGGAGGGCCCTTCTCGAGCAGTACTTC. Its protein is CASSYGVGRALLEQYF.

The chain is built from TRBV29-1 and TRBJ1-2; tentative D call: TRBD1 (6 bases). The germline V gene has CDR1 SQVTM and CDR2 ANQGSEA. V was pared by 2 bases and J by 7 bases, with 14 bases between. CDR3 length: 13 residues. The CDR3 DNA follows: TGCAGCGTTGAATCCGGCAGGGGCGGTGGCTACACCTTC. Translated: CSVESGRGGGYTF.

In its sample, this clone is medium-sized. The chain links TRBV19 to TRBJ1-1, with 7 bases identical to TRBD1. The CDR3 covers 16 residues. The J segment lost 4 bases and the V segment lost 8 bases, leaving 16 bases of the junction unmatched. Germline assignment: CDR1 LNHDA and CDR2 SQIVND (reference sequence). CDR3 amino acids: CASPPRRDSYFTEAFF. The CDR3 DNA follows: TGTGCCAGTCCCCCACGGCGGGACAGCTACTTCACTGAAGCTTTCTTT. Combining the CDR3 with reference TRBV19 and TRBJ1-1 gives the whole variable domain DGGITQSPKYLFRKEGQNVTLSCEQNLNHDAMYWYRQDPGQGLRLIYYSQIVNDFQKGDIAEGYSVSREKKESFPLTVTSAQKNPTAFYLCASPPRRDSYFTEAFFGQGTRLTVV.